Below are 24 T cell receptor beta chains sequenced from a single sample in a study of molecular identifiers for immune sequencing clone quantification. TCRdb re-called the PCR reads with MiXCR, one entry per CDR3 protein. The repertoire has 7,500 to 10,000 distinct CDR3 sequences, roughly a fifth of them found once; the top ten carry about 1.4%. Source material: naive CD8+ T cells from blood, with Jurkat cell RNA spiked in. The subset: FACS-sorted CD8+CD4-CCR7+CD45RA+ naive T cells. These receptors were collected from a human donor in good health. Some libraries in this study had Jurkat cell RNA spiked in.

This clonotype qualifies as medium-sized (0.01 to 0.1%). The chain links TRBV20-1 to TRBJ1-3, with TRBD1 as a possible D gene (6 bases). The length of the CDR3 is 13 residues. Germline V gene sequence: CDR1 DFQATT, CDR2 SNEGSKA (reference sequence). Trimming stripped 5 bases from V and 0 bases from J, with 8 bases between. CDR3 sequence reads: CSAGGGSGNTIYF. In DNA form, the CDR3 reads TGCAGTGCTGGAGGGGGCTCTGGAAACACCATATATTTT.

By sample share, this clonotype is medium-sized (0.01 to 0.1%). This sequence joins TRBV13 and TRBJ2-7, with 8 nucleotides matching TRBD2. This CDR3 spans 14 amino acids. CDR1 is PRHDT and CDR2 is FYEKMQ in the germline V gene (reference sequence). V gave up 5 bases and J gave up 4 bases; unmatched junction bases: 7. This chain's CDR3 is CASSDGSGGYEQYF. As DNA, the CDR3 is TGTGCCAGCAGCGATGGCAGCGGGGGTTACGAGCAGTACTTC.

The table lists this clonotype with many counts. The chain links TRBV18 to TRBJ2-7; TRBD1 is a possible D gene (5 bases). V gave up 5 bases and J gave up 5 bases, with 13 bases separating them. Looked up from germline, CDR1 is KGHSH and CDR2 is LQKENI. This CDR3 comprises 13 residues. The CDR3 sequence: CASSEAGSHEQYF. The DNA for the CDR3 is TGTGCCAGCTCAGAGGCAGGGTCACACGAGCAGTACTTC.

The genes are TRBV2 and TRBJ2-7, with D possibly matching TRBD2 (6 bases). Trimming cost V 1 base and J 7 bases, with 11 bases left between them. The CDR3 length is 13 residues. The germline V gene encodes CDR1 SNHLY and CDR2 FYNNEI. CDR3 sequence: CASSEGGGLEQYF. Here the CDR3 DNA reads TGTGCCAGCAGTGAAGGAGGAGGGTTAGAGCAGTACTTC.

This clonotype is classed as medium-sized. This sequence joins TRBV7-9 and TRBJ1-1, with no clear D. V lost 5 bases and J 2 bases, leaving 15 bases between the germline ends. CDR3 length equals 15 residues. The germline V gene has CDR1 SEHNR and CDR2 FQNEAQ (reference sequence). Here the CDR3 reads CASSPSPPGNTEAFF. In nucleotides, the CDR3 is TGTGCCAGCAGCCCCAGCCCGCCCGGCAACACTGAAGCTTTCTTT.

Relative to its sample, this clonotype is medium-sized. This rearrangement joins TRBV25-1 to TRBJ1-4; D possibly corresponds to TRBD1 (5 bases). This CDR3 spans 17 amino acids. The germline V gene encodes CDR1 MGHDK and CDR2 SYGVNS. The V end was cut by 6 bases, the J end by 8 bases, with 25 bases between. CDR3 residues: CASSPLLRLGETEKLFF. The CDR3 DNA reads TGTGCCAGCAGCCCTCTCCTCAGACTGGGGGAAACCGAAAAACTGTTTTTT.

By its share, this clonotype is medium-sized. V usage is TRBV9 and J usage is TRBJ2-5; D could derive from TRBD1 or TRBD2 (6 bases each). Germline V gene lookup returns CDR1 SGDLS and CDR2 YYNGEE. This CDR3 region has 15 residues. V was clipped by 4 bases and J by 5 bases, with 18 bases between them. The CDR3 nucleotides are TGTGCCAGCAGCACCCGGACAGCCAGCGGGGAGACCCAGTACTTC. This encodes CASSTRTASGETQYF. Full variable domain (rest looked up from reference TRBV9 and TRBJ2-5): DSGVTQTPKHLITATGQRVTLRCSPRSGDLSVYWYQQSLDQGLQFLIQYYNGEERAKGNILERFSAQQFPDLHSELNLSSLELGDSALYFCASSTRTASGETQYFGPGTRLLVL.

Note on this clonotype: One base away lies a much larger clone, so this may be a sequencing read error. The conserved closing phenylalanine or tryptophan is absent in this CDR3, likely reflecting a read error. The genes are TRBV18 and TRBJ2-1; 11 nucleotides align to TRBD2. Trimming cost V 6 bases and J 4 bases; bases outside gene matches: 8. The CDR3 spans 16 residues. Germline loops: CDR1 KGHSH, CDR2 LQKENI. CDR3 in amino acids: CASSSIAGGIYNEQFL. CDR3 sequence (DNA): TGTGCCAGCTCGTCAATAGCGGGAGGGATATACAATGAGCAGTTCCTC.

This clonotype was seen just once. The chain couples TRBV5-1 to TRBJ1-1; possibly TRBD1 for D (5 bases). The CDR3 length is 14 residues. V was clipped by 0 bases and J by 3 bases, with 9 bases between them. Germline CDR1 and CDR2: SGHRS and YFSETQ. The CDR3 loop is CASSLGAGYTEAFF. The CDR3 DNA reads as TGCGCCAGCAGCTTGGGGGCAGGGTACACTGAAGCTTTCTTT.

This clonotype is medium-sized within its sample. The V gene is TRBV7-2, the J gene TRBJ2-3; D unresolved. This CDR3 is built from 12 residues. From germline, CDR1 is SGHTA and CDR2 FQGNSA. The V end lost 5 bases, the J end lost 5 bases, and 8 bases lay between the germline ends. The CDR3 region is CASSPMGDTQYF. The CDR3 DNA sequence: TGTGCCAGCAGCCCGATGGGAGATACGCAGTATTTT.

With regard to this clonotype: A junction boundary mismatches the germline segment, possibly from a read error. V gene TRBV28 combines with J gene TRBJ1-1; D is unresolved. The CDR3 is 14 amino acids. Germline CDR1 MDHEN, CDR2 SYDVKM. Written as DNA, the CDR3 is TGTGCCAGCCGAGTTTTTGCGGGGAGGACTGAAGCTCTCTTT. It codes for CASRVFAGRTEALF.

This clonotype was seen at least ten times. The chain recombines TRBV14 with TRBJ2-2, with unresolved D. This CDR3 is 16 amino acids long. From germline, CDR1 is SGHDN and CDR2 FVKESK. Trimming shortened V by 0 bases and J by 0 bases, and 8 bases separated the two germline ends. As DNA, the CDR3 is TGTGCCAGCAGCCAAGATGGGTTCCCGAACACCGGGGAGCTGTTTTTT. Translating it yields CASSQDGFPNTGELFF.

This clonotype came up many times. The chain employs TRBV5-8 and TRBJ1-5; a weak D match, TRBD1 (5 bases). Trimming removed 2 bases from V and 6 bases from J, with 12 bases in between. CDR1 and CDR2 from the germline V gene are SGHTS and YDEGEE. The CDR3 sequence is 14 residues long. The CDR3 spells CASSFVGTGQPQHF. The CDR3 DNA follows: TGTGCCAGCAGCTTTGTAGGGACGGGTCAGCCCCAGCATTTT. Looking up the rest from reference TRBV5-8 and TRBJ1-5 gives the full variable domain: EAGVTQSPTHLIKTRGQQATLRCSPISGHTSVYWYQQALGLGLQFLLWYDEGEERNRGNFPPRFSGRQFPNYSSELNVNALELEDSALYLCASSFVGTGQPQHFGDGTRLSIL.

A remark on this clonotype: This may stem from a read error, because a much larger clone lies one nucleotide away. The chain is built from TRBV5-1 and TRBJ1-5; tentative D call: TRBD1 (6 bases). Trimming took 3 bases from V and 3 from J, leaving 10 bases between them. Germline CDR1 reads SGHRS; CDR2 reads YFSETQ. The CDR3 consists of 14 residues. CDR3: CASSSDSLNQPQHF. CDR3 nucleotides: TGCGCCAGCAGCTCGGACAGCCTCAATCAGCCCCAGCATTTT.

This clonotype was seen at least ten times. CDR3 DNA sequence: TGTGCCAGCAGCCAAGACCCGGCAATGAACACTGAAGCTTTCTTT. This translates into CASSQDPAMNTEAFF. The gene calls are TRBV3-1 and TRBJ1-1, with D uncertain. V was clipped by 0 bases and J by 0 bases, with 8 bases between them. Germline V gene lookup returns CDR1 LGHDT and CDR2 YNNKEL (reference sequence). The CDR3 contains 15 residues.

In its sample, this clonotype ranks as medium-sized. The V call is TRBV7-2, the J call TRBJ2-5; possibly TRBD1 or TRBD2 for D (5 bases each). The V end was cut by 1 base, the J end by 3 bases, with 9 bases between. The CDR3 runs 14 residues. The germline V gene has CDR1 SGHTA and CDR2 FQGNSA. CDR3 sequence reads: CASSLGGVEETQYF. The CDR3 DNA sequence: TGTGCCAGCAGCTTAGGAGGGGTCGAAGAGACCCAGTACTTC. Full variable domain (rest looked up from reference TRBV7-2 and TRBJ2-5): GAGVSQSPSNKVTEKGKDVELRCDPISGHTALYWYRQSLGQGLEFLIYFQGNSAPDKSGLPSDRFSAERTGGSVSTLTIQRTQQEDSAVYLCASSLGGVEETQYFGPGTRLLVL.

This clonotype was seen only a few times. This sequence joins TRBV7-5 and TRBJ2-3; the table's D call of TRBD1 was not tested on the DNA. TRBV7-5 is given as a pseudogene. This CDR3 spans 19 amino acids. The CDR3 loop reads CISVPLTGGDDRRTDTQYF. For the CDR3, the DNA is TGTATCTCCGTGCCTTTAACGGGGGGAGATGACCGTCGGACAGATACGCAGTATTTT.

This clonotype is judged medium-sized. The genes are TRBV11-2 and TRBJ2-3, with D hard to call. The CDR3 has 13 residues. Germline-derived CDR1 and CDR2 are SGHAT and FQNNGV. V lost 5 bases, J lost 4 bases, and 10 bases lay in between. This CDR3 reads CASSLSLADTQYF. Here the CDR3 DNA reads TGTGCCAGCAGCCTCAGCCTGGCAGATACGCAGTATTTT.

Sample share makes this clonotype medium-sized (0.01 to 0.1%). In DNA form, the CDR3 reads TGTGCCAGCAGCCAGCTAGAGAACACCGGGGAGCTGTTTTTT. As protein: CASSQLENTGELFF. The chain has TRBV14 and TRBJ2-2; D gene ambiguous. The CDR3 sequence is 14 residues long. Germline lookup yields CDR1 SGHDN and CDR2 FVKESK. Deletions cut 3 bases from V and 1 base from J, with 6 bases between.

This clonotype has at least ten counts. The J gene is TRBJ2-6, the V gene TRBV2; 8 positions agree with TRBD1. CDR1 is SNHLY, CDR2 FYNNEI, per germline. The V segment lost 6 bases and the J segment 4 bases; nucleotides outside the gene matches: 8. The CDR3 extends over 16 amino acids. DNA of the CDR3: TGTGCCAGCAGCGACAGGGGAGAGTGGGGGGCCAACGTCCTGACTTTC. As protein: CASSDRGEWGANVLTF.

This clonotype is judged medium-sized (0.01 to 0.1%). The J gene is TRBJ2-7, the V gene TRBV7-2; D call uncertain. V lost 3 bases and J lost 0, with 9 bases in between. This CDR3 contains 14 residues. Germline CDR1 SGHTA, CDR2 FQGNSA. The CDR3: CASSLALSSYEQYF. In DNA, the CDR3 is TGTGCCAGCAGCTTGGCCCTGAGCTCCTACGAGCAGTACTTC.

Comments on this clonotype: At one end, the junction sequence differs from germline, possibly due to a read error. The chain combines TRBV14 with TRBJ2-1; D remains unclear. CDR1 is SGHDN and CDR2 is FVKESK in the germline V gene. This CDR3 has 15 residues. CDR3 coding DNA: TGTGCCAGCAGCTCCCCCCTTGGGTCCTACAATGAGCAGCTCTTC. Encoded protein: CASSSPLGSYNEQLF.

This clonotype is categorized as medium-sized. V is TRBV15 and J is TRBJ2-4; tentatively, D is TRBD1 or TRBD2 (7 bases each). V gave up 5 bases and J gave up 6 bases, with 14 bases separating them. CDR1 is LNHNV and CDR2 is YYDKDF in the germline V gene (reference sequence). CDR3 length: 14 residues. This CDR3 is CATSPGGVGNIQYF. Here the CDR3 DNA reads TGTGCCACCAGCCCAGGGGGGGTAGGAAACATTCAGTACTTC.

This clonotype rates as medium-sized (0.01 to 0.1%). The rearrangement uses TRBV5-1 and TRBJ1-1; D is perhaps TRBD1 (5 bases). Per germline, CDR1 SGHRS and CDR2 YFSETQ. Between the trimmed V and J ends, which lost 2 bases and 1 base, there was a span of 12 bases. CDR3 size: 15 residues. The CDR3 protein is CASSFTAGSNTEAFF. The CDR3 bases are TGCGCCAGCAGCTTTACGGCAGGGTCGAACACTGAAGCTTTCTTT.